This TCR beta chain came from a study of blood T cells in healthy people across ages. Whenever a sample was processed, at least 6 million PBMCs were isolated. The second PCR ran 7 to 11 cycles with a sample-barcoded 5' primer and J-beta primers. Via MiXCR, TCRdb re-called the 5' RACE reads, giving one row per CDR3 protein. The sample has more than 650,000 distinct CDR3 sequences, about 20% seen once; the top ten hold roughly a fifth. This receptor was identified in a man aged 65-85 years in good health. Sample: blood.

CDR3 amino acids: CASSWAINQPQHF. The CDR3 DNA reads TGTGCCAGCAGTTGGGCAATCAATCAGCCCCAGCATTTT. This rearrangement joins TRBV6-2 or TRBV6-3 to TRBJ1-5; D ambiguous. Germline-derived CDR1 and CDR2 are MNHEY and SVGEGT. The CDR3 totals 13 residues. The germline V and J ends were trimmed by 4 bases and 3 bases, with 7 bases remaining between them.